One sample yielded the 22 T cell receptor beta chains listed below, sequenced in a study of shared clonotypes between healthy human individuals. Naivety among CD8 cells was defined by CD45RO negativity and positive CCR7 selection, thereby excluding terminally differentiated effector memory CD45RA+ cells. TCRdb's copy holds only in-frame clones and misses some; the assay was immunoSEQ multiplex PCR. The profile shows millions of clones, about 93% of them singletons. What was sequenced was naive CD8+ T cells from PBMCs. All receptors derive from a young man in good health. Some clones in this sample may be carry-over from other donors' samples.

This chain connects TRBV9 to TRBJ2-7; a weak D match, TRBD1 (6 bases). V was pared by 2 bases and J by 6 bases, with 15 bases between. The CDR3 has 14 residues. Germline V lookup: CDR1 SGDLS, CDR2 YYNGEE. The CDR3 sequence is CASSVGGRGGEQYF. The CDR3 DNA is TGTGCCAGCAGCGTCGGAGGCAGGGGTGGCGAGCAGTACTTC.

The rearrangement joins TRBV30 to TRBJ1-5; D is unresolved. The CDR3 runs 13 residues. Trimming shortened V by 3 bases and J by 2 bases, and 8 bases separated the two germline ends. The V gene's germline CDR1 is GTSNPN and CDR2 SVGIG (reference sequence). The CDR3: CAWSREGNQPQHF. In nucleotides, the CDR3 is TGTGCCTGGAGCCGAGAGGGCAATCAGCCCCAGCATTTT.

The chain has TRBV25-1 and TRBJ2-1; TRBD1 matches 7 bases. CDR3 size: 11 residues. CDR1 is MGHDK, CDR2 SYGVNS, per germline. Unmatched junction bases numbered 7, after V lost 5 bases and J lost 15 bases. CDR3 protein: CASSNRGQLFF. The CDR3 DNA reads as TGTGCCAGCAGTAATAGGGGACAGTTGTTCTTC.

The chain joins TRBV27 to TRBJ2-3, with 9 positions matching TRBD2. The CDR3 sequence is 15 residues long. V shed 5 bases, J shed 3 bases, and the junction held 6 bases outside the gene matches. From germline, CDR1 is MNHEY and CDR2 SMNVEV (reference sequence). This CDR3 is CASSTQAGGTDTQYF. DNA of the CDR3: TGTGCCAGCAGTACACAAGCGGGAGGAACAGATACGCAGTATTTT.

CDR3 sequence: CASSPKGAAEQYF. The CDR3 DNA reads as TGTGCCAGCAGTCCCAAGGGGGCCGCCGAGCAGTACTTC. The chain carries TRBV27 and TRBJ2-7; 7 bases fit TRBD1. Unmatched junction bases numbered 7, after V lost 5 bases and J lost 6 bases. The CDR3 contains 13 residues. The germline CDR1 and CDR2 sequences are MNHEY and SMNVEV (reference sequence).

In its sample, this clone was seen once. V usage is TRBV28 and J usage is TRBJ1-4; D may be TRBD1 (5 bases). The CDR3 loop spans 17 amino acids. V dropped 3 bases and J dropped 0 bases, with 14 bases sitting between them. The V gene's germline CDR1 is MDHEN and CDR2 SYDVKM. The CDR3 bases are TGTGCCAGCAGTTTTCCCAGCGACAGAGCAACTAATGAAAAACTGTTTTTT. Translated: CASSFPSDRATNEKLFF.

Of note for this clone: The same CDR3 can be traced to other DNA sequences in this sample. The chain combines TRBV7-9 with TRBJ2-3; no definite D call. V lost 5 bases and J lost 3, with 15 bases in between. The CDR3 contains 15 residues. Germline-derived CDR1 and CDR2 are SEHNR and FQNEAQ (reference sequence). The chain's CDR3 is CASSPQTRPTDTQYF. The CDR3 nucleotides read TGTGCCAGCAGCCCGCAAACCCGACCAACAGATACGCAGTATTTT. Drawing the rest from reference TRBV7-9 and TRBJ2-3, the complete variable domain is DTGVSQNPRHKITKRGQNVTFRCDPISEHNRLYWYRQTLGQGPEFLTYFQNEAQLEKSRLLSDRFSAERPKGSFSTLEIQRTEQGDSAMYLCASSPQTRPTDTQYFGPGTRLTVL.

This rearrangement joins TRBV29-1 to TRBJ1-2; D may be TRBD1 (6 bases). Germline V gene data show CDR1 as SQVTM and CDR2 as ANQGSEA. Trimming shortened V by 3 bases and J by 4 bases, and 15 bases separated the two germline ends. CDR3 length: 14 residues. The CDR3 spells CSVEPSGHFYGYTF. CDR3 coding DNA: TGCAGCGTTGAGCCCTCGGGACACTTCTATGGCTACACCTTC. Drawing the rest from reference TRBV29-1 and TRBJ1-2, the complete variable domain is SAVISQKPSRDICQRGTSLTIQCQVDSQVTMMFWYRQQPGQSLTLIATANQGSEATYESGFVIDKFPISRPNLTFSTLTVSNMSPEDSSIYLCSVEPSGHFYGYTFGSGTRLTVV.

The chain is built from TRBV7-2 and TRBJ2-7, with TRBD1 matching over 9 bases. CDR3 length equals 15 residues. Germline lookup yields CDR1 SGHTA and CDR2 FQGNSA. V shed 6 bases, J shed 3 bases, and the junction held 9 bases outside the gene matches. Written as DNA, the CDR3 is TGTGCCAGCAGTTCCGGGACAGGGTGGGTCTACGAGCAGTACTTC. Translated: CASSSGTGWVYEQYF.

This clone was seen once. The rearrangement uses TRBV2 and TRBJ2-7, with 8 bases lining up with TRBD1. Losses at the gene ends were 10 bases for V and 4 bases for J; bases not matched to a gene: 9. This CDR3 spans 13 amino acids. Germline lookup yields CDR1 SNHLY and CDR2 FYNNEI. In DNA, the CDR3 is TGTGCCAACTCGGGACAGGAGGAATACGAGCAGTACTTC. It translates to CANSGQEEYEQYF.

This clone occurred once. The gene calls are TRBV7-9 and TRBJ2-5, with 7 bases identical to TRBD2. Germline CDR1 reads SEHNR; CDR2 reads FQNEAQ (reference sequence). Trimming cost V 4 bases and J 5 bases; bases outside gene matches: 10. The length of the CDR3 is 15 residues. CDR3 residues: CASSSNFRLAETQYF. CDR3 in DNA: TGTGCCAGCAGCTCCAATTTTCGACTAGCTGAGACCCAGTACTTC.

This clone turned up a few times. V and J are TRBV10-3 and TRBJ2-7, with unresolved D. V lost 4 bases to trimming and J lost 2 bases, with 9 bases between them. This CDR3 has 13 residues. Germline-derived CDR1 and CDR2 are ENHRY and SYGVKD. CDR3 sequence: CAISVAPAYEQYF. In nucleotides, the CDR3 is TGTGCCATCAGTGTCGCGCCTGCCTACGAGCAGTACTTC.

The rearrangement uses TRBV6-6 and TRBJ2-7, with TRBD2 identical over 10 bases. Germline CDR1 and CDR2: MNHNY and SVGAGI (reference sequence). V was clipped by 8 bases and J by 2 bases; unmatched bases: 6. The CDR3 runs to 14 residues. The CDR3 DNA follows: TGTGCCAGCCGTCCGGGACTAGCGACCTACGAGCAGTACTTC. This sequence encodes CASRPGLATYEQYF.

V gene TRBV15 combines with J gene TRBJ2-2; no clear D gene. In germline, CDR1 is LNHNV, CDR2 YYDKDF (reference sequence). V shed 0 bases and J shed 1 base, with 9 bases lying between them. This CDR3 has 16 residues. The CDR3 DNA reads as TGTGCCACCAGCAGAGATGGGCGGAGGAACACCGGGGAGCTGTTTTTT. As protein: CATSRDGRRNTGELFF.

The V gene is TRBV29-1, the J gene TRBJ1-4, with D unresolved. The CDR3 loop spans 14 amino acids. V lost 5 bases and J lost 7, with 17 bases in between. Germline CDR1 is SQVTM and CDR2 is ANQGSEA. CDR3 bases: TGCAGCGTTTCGAGGATTGGAGAGGGTGAAAAACTGTTTTTT. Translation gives CSVSRIGEGEKLFF. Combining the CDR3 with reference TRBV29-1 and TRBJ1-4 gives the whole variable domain SAVISQKPSRDICQRGTSLTIQCQVDSQVTMMFWYRQQPGQSLTLIATANQGSEATYESGFVIDKFPISRPNLTFSTLTVSNMSPEDSSIYLCSVSRIGEGEKLFFGSGTQLSVL.

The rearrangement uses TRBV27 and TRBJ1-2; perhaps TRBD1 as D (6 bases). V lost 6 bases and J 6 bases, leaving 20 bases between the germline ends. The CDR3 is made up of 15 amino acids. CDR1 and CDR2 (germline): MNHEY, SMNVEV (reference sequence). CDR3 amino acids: CASSPTSDRTDGYTF. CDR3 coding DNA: TGTGCCAGCAGCCCTACCTCGGACAGAACGGATGGCTACACCTTC.

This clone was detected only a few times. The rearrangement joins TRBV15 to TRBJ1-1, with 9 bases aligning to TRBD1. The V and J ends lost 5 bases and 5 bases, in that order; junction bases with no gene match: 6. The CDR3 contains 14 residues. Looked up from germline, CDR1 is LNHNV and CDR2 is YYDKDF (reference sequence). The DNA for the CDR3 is TGTGCCACCAGCGGGCGGACAGGGGCGACTGAAGCTTTCTTT. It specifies CATSGRTGATEAFF. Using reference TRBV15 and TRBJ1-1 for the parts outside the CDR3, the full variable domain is DAMVIQNPRYQVTQFGKPVTLSCSQTLNHNVMYWYQQKSSQAPKLLFHYYDKDFNNEADTPDNFQSRRPNTSFCFLDIRSPGLGDTAMYLCATSGRTGATEAFFGQGTRLTVV.

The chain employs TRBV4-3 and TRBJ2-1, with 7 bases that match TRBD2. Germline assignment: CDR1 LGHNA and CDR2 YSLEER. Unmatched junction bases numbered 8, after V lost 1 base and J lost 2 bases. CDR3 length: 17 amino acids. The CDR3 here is CASSQVGGTRAYNEQFF. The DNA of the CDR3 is TGCGCCAGCAGCCAAGTGGGGGGGACCCGCGCCTACAATGAGCAGTTCTTC.

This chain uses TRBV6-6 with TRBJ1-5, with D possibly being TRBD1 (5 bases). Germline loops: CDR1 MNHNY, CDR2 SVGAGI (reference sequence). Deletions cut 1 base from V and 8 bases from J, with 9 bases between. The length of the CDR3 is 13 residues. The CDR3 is CASSYFKGKPQHF. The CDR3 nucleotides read TGTGCCAGCAGTTACTTTAAGGGGAAGCCCCAGCATTTT.

The CDR3 sequence: CASSEQADRTSSYEQYF. The DNA of the CDR3 is TGTGCCAGCAGTGAACAAGCCGACAGGACGAGCTCCTACGAGCAGTACTTC. V usage is TRBV2 and J usage is TRBJ2-7, with D possibly being TRBD1 (6 bases). Trimming stripped 2 bases from V and 0 bases from J, with 17 bases between. CDR3 size: 17 residues. Germline lookup yields CDR1 SNHLY and CDR2 FYNNEI.

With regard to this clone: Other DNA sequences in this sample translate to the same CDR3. The CDR3 sequence is CASSLGPNQPQHF. CDR3 nucleotides: TGTGCCAGCAGCTTAGGTCCGAATCAGCCCCAGCATTTT. This chain uses TRBV5-5 with TRBJ1-5, with D hard to call. The CDR3 contains 13 residues. V gave up 2 bases and J gave up 4 bases, with 7 bases separating them. Germline V CDR1 and CDR2: SGHKS, YYEKEE (reference sequence).

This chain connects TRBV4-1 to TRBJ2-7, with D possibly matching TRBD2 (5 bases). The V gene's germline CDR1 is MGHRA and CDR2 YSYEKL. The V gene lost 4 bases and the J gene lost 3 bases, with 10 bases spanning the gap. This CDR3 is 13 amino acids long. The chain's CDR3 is CASSPSGIYEQYF. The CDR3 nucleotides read TGCGCCAGCAGCCCGTCGGGGATCTACGAGCAGTACTTC.